These 18 T cell receptor beta chains share one sample of origin, sequenced in a study of shared clonotypes between healthy human individuals. Data came from immunoSEQ multiplex PCR; TCRdb stores just in-frame clones and leaves some out. The sample includes under 600,000 clones, approximately 95% seen only once; the top ten take about 0.06%. Material for sequencing was naive CD4+ T cells sorted from blood. Subset described: CD45RA+ positively selected. These receptors were taken from a woman aged 25 to 39 in good health.

The chain couples TRBV6-5 to TRBJ2-7; TRBD2 might be the D (6 bases). The CDR3 is made up of 13 amino acids. The germline V and J ends were trimmed by 5 bases and 5 bases, with 13 bases remaining between them. From germline, CDR1 is MNHEY and CDR2 SVGAGI. The CDR3 region is CASSPPTGDEQYF. Here the CDR3 DNA reads TGTGCCAGCAGTCCTCCCACGGGGGACGAGCAGTACTTC.

V is TRBV2 and J is TRBJ1-1, with 8 bases lining up with TRBD1. The CDR3 is made up of 14 amino acids. Germline loops: CDR1 SNHLY, CDR2 FYNNEI. With 5 bases clipped from V and 6 bases from J, the junction kept 8 bases outside the gene matches. CDR3 protein: CASSRQGIGSEAFF. CDR3 bases: TGTGCCAGCAGTAGACAGGGGATCGGTTCTGAAGCTTTCTTT. Using reference TRBV2 and TRBJ1-1 for the parts outside the CDR3, the full variable domain is EPEVTQTPSHQVTQMGQEVILRCVPISNHLYFYWYRQILGQKVEFLVSFYNNEISEKSEIFDDQFSVERPDGSNFTLKIRSTKLEDSAMYFCASSRQGIGSEAFFGQGTRLTVV.

This chain connects TRBV28 to TRBJ2-3; 13 bases line up with TRBD2. This CDR3 has 21 residues. V was clipped by 2 bases and J by 0 bases; unmatched bases: 14. The germline V gene encodes CDR1 MDHEN and CDR2 SYDVKM. The CDR3 region is CASSLGITSGRAPRSTDTQYF. As DNA, the CDR3 is TGTGCCAGCAGTTTAGGGATAACTAGCGGGAGGGCCCCGAGGAGCACAGATACGCAGTATTTT. The full variable domain, in which reference TRBV28 and TRBJ2-3 provide the parts outside the CDR3, is DVKVTQSSRYLVKRTGEKVFLECVQDMDHENMFWYRQDPGLGLRLIYFSYDVKMKEKGDIPEGYSVSREKKERFSLILESASTNQTSMYLCASSLGITSGRAPRSTDTQYFGPGTRLTVL.

This clone was detected only once. Sequence at one end of the junction differs from germline and may be a read error. This chain uses TRBV7-2 with TRBJ1-1, with a tentative D call TRBD1 (6 bases). This CDR3 is 13 amino acids long. Germline V CDR1 and CDR2: SGHTA, FQGNSA. As DNA, the CDR3 is TGTGCCAGCAGCCCGGGGGCGGGGGGCCCCCGGGCCTTT. Translation gives CASSPGAGGPRAF.

This chain uses TRBV4-1 with TRBJ2-7; 8 bases line up with TRBD1. There are 15 residues in the CDR3. CDR1 and CDR2 from the germline V gene are MGHRA and YSYEKL. Trimming removed 1 base from V and 0 bases from J; junction bases left unmatched: 2. The CDR3 region is CASSQADRDSYEQYF. The CDR3 DNA reads TGCGCCAGCAGCCAAGCGGACAGGGACTCCTACGAGCAGTACTTC.

V is TRBV5-4 and J is TRBJ2-2; D possibly corresponds to TRBD2 (6 bases). Between the trimmed V and J ends, which lost 2 bases and 6 bases, there was a span of 11 bases. The CDR3 runs to 14 residues. In germline, CDR1 is SGHNT, CDR2 YYREEE (reference sequence). For the CDR3, the DNA is TGTGCCAGCAGCTTCGGCGGAGGGCCCGGGGAGCTGTTTTTT. Translation: CASSFGGGPGELFF.

The gene calls are TRBV6-6 and TRBJ2-7; no definite D call. Trimming removed 9 bases at V and 0 bases at J, with 18 bases between. Germline V lookup: CDR1 MNHNY, CDR2 SVGAGI (reference sequence). CDR3 length: 15 residues. Here the CDR3 DNA reads TGTGCCAGTGCACCGGCAGGCCCTATCTCCTACGAGCAGTACTTC. Its protein product is CASAPAGPISYEQYF.

V usage is TRBV21-1 and J usage is TRBJ2-7; the table's D gene call, TRBD2, was not cross checked with the DNA. TRBV21-1 is shown as a pseudogene. This CDR3 has 17 residues. The CDR3 sequence is CASSGENRSGSSYEQYF. DNA of the CDR3: TGTGCCAGCAGCGGAGAGAATCGGAGCGGGAGCTCCTACGAGCAGTACTTC.

J is TRBJ2-7 and V is TRBV5-1; 7 nucleotides match TRBD1. This CDR3 has 17 residues. Germline CDR1 reads SGHRS; CDR2 reads YFSETQ. J lost 1 base, V lost 2 bases, and 12 bases had no gene match. In DNA form, the CDR3 reads TGCGCCAGCAGCTTTCTCCCCTCCGGGACAGCATCCTACGAGCAGTACTTC. Its protein product is CASSFLPSGTASYEQYF.

The chain employs TRBV19 and TRBJ2-2; maybe TRBD1 (5 bases). There are 14 residues in the CDR3. Trimming removed 2 bases at V and 5 bases at J, with 9 bases between. Germline lookup yields CDR1 LNHDA and CDR2 SQIVND (reference sequence). Here the CDR3 reads CASSIQGWTGELFF. For the CDR3, the DNA is TGTGCCAGTAGTATACAGGGATGGACCGGGGAGCTGTTTTTT. Filled out from reference TRBV19 and TRBJ2-2, the complete variable domain reads DGGITQSPKYLFRKEGQNVTLSCEQNLNHDAMYWYRQDPGQGLRLIYYSQIVNDFQKGDIAEGYSVSREKKESFPLTVTSAQKNPTAFYLCASSIQGWTGELFFGEGSRLTVL.

The rearrangement joins TRBV28 to TRBJ2-7; D may be TRBD2 (6 bases). The CDR3 sequence is 14 residues long. Germline-derived CDR1 and CDR2 are MDHEN and SYDVKM. With 7 bases removed from V and 2 bases from J, the gap between germline ends came to 15 bases. The CDR3 spells CASTLSGTPYEQYF. CDR3 DNA: TGTGCCAGCACCTTATCAGGGACTCCCTACGAGCAGTACTTC.

The chain joins TRBV6-4 to TRBJ1-5; 9 bases align to TRBD1. The CDR3 has 16 amino acids. J was trimmed by 4 bases and V by 2 bases; bases with no gene match: 6. Germline CDR1 MRHNA, CDR2 SNTAGT. CDR3 loop: CASSDLRDRANQPQHF. The DNA of the CDR3 is TGTGCCAGCAGTGACCTCCGGGACAGGGCTAATCAGCCCCAGCATTTT.

The chain is built from TRBV18 and TRBJ2-1; unclear D gene. In germline, CDR1 is KGHSH, CDR2 LQKENI. Trimming took 2 bases from V and 0 from J, leaving 8 bases between them. CDR3 length equals 15 residues. Written as DNA, the CDR3 is TGTGCCAGCTCACCAGGGCGCAGCTCCTACAATGAGCAGTTCTTC. This codes for CASSPGRSSYNEQFF.

The chain carries TRBV5-6 and TRBJ2-7, with 12 bases identical to TRBD2. This CDR3 has 15 residues. Germline assignment: CDR1 SGHDT and CDR2 YYEEEE. V shed 4 bases, J shed 6 bases, and the junction held 8 bases outside the gene matches. DNA of the CDR3: TGTGCCAGCAGCCCATCACTAGCGGGAGGTACCGAGCAGTACTTC. This encodes CASSPSLAGGTEQYF.

The chain recombines TRBV10-2 with TRBJ2-7; 8 bases are a match to TRBD2. Germline CDR1 is WSHSY and CDR2 is SAAADI. The CDR3 has 13 residues. Germline trimming cut 7 bases from V and 3 bases from J; bases unmatched to any gene: 5. CDR3 nucleotide sequence: TGCGCCAGCACTAAGACTAGCGTCTACGAGCAGTACTTC. Encoded protein: CASTKTSVYEQYF.

The V call is TRBV5-8, the J call TRBJ1-5; D uncertain. The V gene lost 1 base and the J gene lost 0 bases, with 14 bases spanning the gap. Germline V gene data show CDR1 as SGHTS and CDR2 as YDEGEE. The CDR3 runs to 17 residues. CDR3 coding DNA: TGTGCCAGCAGCTTGAGCCACGACACTTCTAGCAATCAGCCCCAGCATTTT. Translation: CASSLSHDTSSNQPQHF.

The chain couples TRBV5-1 to TRBJ2-6; D gene unclear. CDR1 SGHRS and CDR2 YFSETQ come from the germline V gene. CDR3 size: 16 residues. V was cut by 0 bases and J by 0 bases, with 7 bases left in between. For the CDR3, the DNA is TGCGCCAGCAGCTTGGAGTCAGCCTCTGGGGCCAACGTCCTGACTTTC. This sequence encodes CASSLESASGANVLTF.

This chain uses TRBV6-5 with TRBJ2-7; D is ambiguous. This CDR3 spans 11 amino acids. In germline, CDR1 is MNHEY, CDR2 SVGAGI. The V gene lost 2 bases and the J gene lost 2 bases, with 1 base spanning the gap. The CDR3 is CASSYAYEQYF. The CDR3 DNA reads as TGTGCCAGCAGTTACGCCTACGAGCAGTACTTC.